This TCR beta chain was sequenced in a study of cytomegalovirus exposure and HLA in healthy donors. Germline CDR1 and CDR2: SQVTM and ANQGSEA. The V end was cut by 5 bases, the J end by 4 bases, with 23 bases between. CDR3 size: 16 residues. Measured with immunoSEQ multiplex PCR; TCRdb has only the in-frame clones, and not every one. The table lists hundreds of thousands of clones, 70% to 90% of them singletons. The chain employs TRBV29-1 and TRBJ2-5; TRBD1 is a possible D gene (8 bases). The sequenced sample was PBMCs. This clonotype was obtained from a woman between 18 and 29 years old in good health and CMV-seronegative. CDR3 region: CSVQHLWTGRGETQYF. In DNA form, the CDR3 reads TGCAGCGTTCAACACCTATGGACAGGGAGGGGAGAGACCCAGTACTTC.